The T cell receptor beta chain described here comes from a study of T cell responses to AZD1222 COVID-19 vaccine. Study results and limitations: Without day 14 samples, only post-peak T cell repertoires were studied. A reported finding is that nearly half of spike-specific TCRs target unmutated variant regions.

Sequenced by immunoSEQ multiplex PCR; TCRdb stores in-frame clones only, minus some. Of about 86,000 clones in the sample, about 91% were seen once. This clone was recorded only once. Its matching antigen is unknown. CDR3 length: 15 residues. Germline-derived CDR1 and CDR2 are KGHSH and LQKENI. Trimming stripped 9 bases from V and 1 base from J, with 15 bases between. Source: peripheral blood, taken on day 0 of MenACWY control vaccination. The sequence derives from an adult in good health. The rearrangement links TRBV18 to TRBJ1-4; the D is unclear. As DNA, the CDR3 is TGTGCCAGTTCGCTTGGACGGGGAACTAATGAAAAACTGTTTTTT. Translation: CASSLGRGTNEKLFF.